This TCR beta chain appears in the sequencing data of a study of Ad26.COV2.S vaccination and SARS-CoV-2 variants. Study-wide findings and caveats: Placebo recipients had lower spike-specific TCR breadth than vaccine recipients.

Here immunoSEQ multiplex PCR was the method, and the copy in TCRdb shows in-frame clones only, minus some. The sample comprises more than 300,000 clones, about 89% of which are singletons, and about 4.6% rests with the top ten. As regards this clone: The antigen is not known.

Deletions cut 0 bases from V and 2 bases from J, with 17 bases between. CDR3 size: 17 residues. CDR1 is LGHNA and CDR2 is YNFKEQ in the germline V gene. As to treatment: 15 to 20 received Ad26.COV2.S at low or high dose, single or two shots; roughly five received placebo; per-sample allocation not given. It was on day 63 after the first vaccine or placebo injection that samples were taken. The clonotype comes from a person between 18 and 65 years old who received the Ad26.COV2.S COVID-19 vaccine or a placebo. The chain combines TRBV4-2 with TRBJ2-7, with D possibly being TRBD2 (6 bases). Sample: peripheral blood, taken in a trial of Ad26.COV2.S vaccine versus placebo. The DNA for the CDR3 is TGTGCCAGCAGCCAAGAATGGCAGGGCCGGACTACCTACGAGCAGTACTTC. Protein: CASSQEWQGRTTYEQYF.